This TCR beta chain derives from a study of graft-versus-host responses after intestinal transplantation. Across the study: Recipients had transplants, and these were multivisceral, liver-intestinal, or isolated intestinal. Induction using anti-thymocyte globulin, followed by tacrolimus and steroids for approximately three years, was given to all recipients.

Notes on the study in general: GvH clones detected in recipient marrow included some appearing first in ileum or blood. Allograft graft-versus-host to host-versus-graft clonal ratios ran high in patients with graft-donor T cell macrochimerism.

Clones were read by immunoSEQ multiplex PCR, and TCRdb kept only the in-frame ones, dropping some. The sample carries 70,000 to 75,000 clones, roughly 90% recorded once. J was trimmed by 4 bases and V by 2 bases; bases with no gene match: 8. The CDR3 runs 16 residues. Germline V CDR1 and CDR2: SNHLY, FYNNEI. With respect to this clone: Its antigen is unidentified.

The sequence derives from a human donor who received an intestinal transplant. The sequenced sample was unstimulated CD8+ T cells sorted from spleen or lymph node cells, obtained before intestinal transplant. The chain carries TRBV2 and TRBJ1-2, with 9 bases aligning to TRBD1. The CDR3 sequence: CASSESGTGYLYGYTF. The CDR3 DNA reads TGTGCCAGCAGTGAATCAGGGACAGGGTACCTCTATGGCTACACCTTC.